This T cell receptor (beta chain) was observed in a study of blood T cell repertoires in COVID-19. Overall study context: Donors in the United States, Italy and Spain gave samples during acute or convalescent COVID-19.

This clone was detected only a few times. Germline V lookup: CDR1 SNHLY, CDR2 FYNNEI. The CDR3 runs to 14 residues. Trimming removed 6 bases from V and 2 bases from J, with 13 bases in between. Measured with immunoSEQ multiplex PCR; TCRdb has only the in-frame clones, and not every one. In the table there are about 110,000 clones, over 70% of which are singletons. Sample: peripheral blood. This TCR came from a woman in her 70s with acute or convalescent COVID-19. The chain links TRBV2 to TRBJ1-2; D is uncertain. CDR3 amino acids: CASRRVMGNYGYTF. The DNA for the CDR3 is TGTGCCAGCAGGAGGGTGATGGGGAACTATGGCTACACCTTC.